The text below deals with one T cell receptor (beta chain). Approximately 9.6 milliliters of peripheral blood were drawn from each donor into EDTA-treated tubes. This entry comes from a study of blood T cells in healthy people across ages. The germline V and J ends were trimmed by 6 bases and 5 bases, with 13 bases remaining between them. CDR3 length equals 12 residues. Germline lookup yields CDR1 SQVTM and CDR2 ANQGSEA. A second PCR, run for 7 to 11 cycles, used a sample-barcoded 5' primer plus a J-beta primer mix. Each cDNA molecule was tagged by a template-switch adaptor that had 12 random nucleotides. MiXCR, applied by TCRdb to the 5' RACE reads, yields one record per CDR3 protein. This sample has about 1 million distinct CDR3 sequences, with more than 40% found just once.

The chain uses TRBV29-1 and TRBJ1-2; D ambiguous. The TCR was taken from a woman aged 60-75 years in good health. Sequenced sample: blood. DNA of the CDR3: TGCAGCGTGTGGGGTGGGGAATATGGCTACACCTTC. Amino acid sequence: CSVWGGEYGYTF.